Listed below are T cell receptor beta chains from one sample, sequenced in a study of blood T cells in healthy people across ages. TCRdb recomputed calls from the 5' RACE reads with MiXCR, one row per CDR3 protein. The table lists about 1.5 million distinct CDR3 sequences, approximately 43% of them singletons. Sequencing used blood. These TCRs come from a woman between 18 and 29 years old in good health. The CDR3 runs from the conserved cysteine through the conserved F or W. Fields, in order: J gene, D gene, V gene, clone size, CDR3 protein, CDR3 DNA. D genes are given only for firm matches. Only part of the rows carry a size: once, few, many, or a class if the clone is expanded.

>TRBJ2-7|.|TRBV7-2|.
CASSVKRASEQYF
TGTGCCAGCAGCGTAAAGCGGGCGAGCGAGCAGTACTTC
>TRBJ1-1|.|TRBV7-9|.
CASSSRPGLNTEAFF
TGTGCCAGCAGCTCCCGCCCCGGGCTGAACACTGAAGCTTTCTTT
>TRBJ2-1|TRBD1|TRBV12-3/TRBV12-4|.
CASSDPGQGRHEQFF
TGTGCCAGCAGCGATCCGGGACAGGGGCGCCATGAGCAGTTCTTC
>TRBJ2-3|TRBD2|TRBV3-1|few
CASSQDSSGRAQYF
TGTGCCAGCAGCCAAGATTCTAGCGGGAGGGCGCAGTATTTT
>TRBJ2-5|TRBD2|TRBV29-1|.
CSVEFLAGGARQETQYF
TGCAGCGTTGAATTCTTAGCGGGAGGGGCGCGCCAAGAGACCCAGTACTTC
>TRBJ1-2|TRBD1|TRBV24-1|.
CATSDLQGGRNGYTF
TGTGCCACCAGTGATTTGCAGGGGGGTAGGAATGGCTACACCTTC
>TRBJ2-1|.|TRBV7-2|many
CASSLTRIGYNEQFF
TGTGCCAGCAGCTTAACGAGAATAGGTTACAATGAGCAGTTCTTC
>TRBJ2-7|.|TRBV20-1|.
CSARDSGGNSYNEQYF
TGCAGTGCTAGAGATTCTGGGGGCAACTCCTACAATGAGCAGTACTTC
>TRBJ2-5|.|TRBV6-5|.
CATAQETQYF
TGTGCCACAGCCCAAGAGACCCAGTACTTC
>TRBJ2-7|.|TRBV28|.
CASSLPGDGLHYEQYF
TGTGCCAGCAGTCTACCCGGGGACGGGCTCCACTACGAGCAGTACTTC
>TRBJ2-7|TRBD2|TRBV29-1|.
CSVESTSGVPYNEQYF
TGCAGCGTTGAGTCGACTAGCGGGGTTCCCTACAATGAGCAGTACTTC
>TRBJ2-3|TRBD1|TRBV29-1|.
CSVEAPTGGTDTQYF
TGCAGCGTTGAAGCCCCGACAGGGGGCACAGATACGCAGTATTTT
>TRBJ2-1|TRBD2|TRBV4-3|.
CASSSTSDTYNEQFF
TGCGCCAGCAGCTCTACTAGCGATACCTACAATGAGCAGTTCTTC
>TRBJ2-1|TRBD2|TRBV4-1|.
CASSPTSAHNEQFF
TGCGCCAGCAGCCCAACTAGCGCCCACAATGAGCAGTTCTTC
>TRBJ2-1|.|TRBV20-1|.
CSAIRRGEQFF
TGCAGTGCGATTAGGCGAGGTGAGCAGTTCTTC
>TRBJ2-7|.|TRBV6-5|.
CASKSTGITRQYF
TGTGCCAGCAAAAGTACAGGGATTACGAGGCAGTACTTC
>TRBJ1-1|.|TRBV30|.
CAWRGFLADLNTEAFF
TGTGCCTGGAGAGGATTTTTGGCAGACTTGAACACTGAAGCTTTCTTT
>TRBJ1-1|.|TRBV24-1|.
CATSDFRGEAFF
TGTGCCACCAGTGACTTCAGGGGAGAAGCTTTCTTT
>TRBJ2-7|TRBD1|TRBV3-1|.
CASTTSTGVSYEQYF
TGTGCCAGCACCACTTCGACAGGGGTCTCCTACGAGCAGTACTTC
>TRBJ2-7|.|TRBV29-1|few
CSARAVSYEQYF
TGCAGCGCACGAGCGGTCTCCTACGAGCAGTACTTC
>TRBJ2-7|TRBD2|TRBV4-2|few
CASSPTSGTFIEQYF
TGTGCCAGCAGTCCTACTAGCGGGACTTTCATCGAGCAGTACTTC
>TRBJ2-3|TRBD2|TRBV12-3/TRBV12-4|.
CASSWTSGGSSTDTQYF
TGTGCCAGCAGTTGGACTAGCGGGGGGTCTAGCACAGATACGCAGTATTTT
>TRBJ2-3|.|TRBV4-3|.
CASSQSARQDTQYF
TGCGCCAGCAGCCAATCGGCCCGTCAGGATACGCAGTATTTT
>TRBJ2-7|TRBD1|TRBV4-3|few
CASSHRDRGSYEQYF
TGCGCCAGCAGCCACCGGGACAGGGGTTCCTACGAGCAGTACTTC
>TRBJ2-7|.|TRBV29-1|.
CSVDEGNNEQYF
TGCAGCGTTGACGAGGGTAACAATGAGCAGTACTTC